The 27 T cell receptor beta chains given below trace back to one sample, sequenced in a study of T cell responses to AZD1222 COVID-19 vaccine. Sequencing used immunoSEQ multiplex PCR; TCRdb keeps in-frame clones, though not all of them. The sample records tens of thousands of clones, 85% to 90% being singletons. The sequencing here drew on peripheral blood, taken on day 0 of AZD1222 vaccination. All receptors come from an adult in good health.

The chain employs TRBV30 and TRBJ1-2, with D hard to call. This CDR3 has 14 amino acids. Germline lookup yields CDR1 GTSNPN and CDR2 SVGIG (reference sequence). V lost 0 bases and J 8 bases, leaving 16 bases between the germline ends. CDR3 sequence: CAWSVQPGARGYTF. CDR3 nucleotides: TGTGCCTGGAGTGTACAGCCCGGAGCGAGGGGCTACACCTTC.

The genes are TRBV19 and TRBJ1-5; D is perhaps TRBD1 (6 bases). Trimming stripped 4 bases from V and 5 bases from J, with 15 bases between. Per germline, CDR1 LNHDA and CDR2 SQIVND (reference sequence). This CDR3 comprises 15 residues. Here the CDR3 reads CASSRWQGLDQPQHF. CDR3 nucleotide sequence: TGTGCCAGTAGTAGGTGGCAGGGGTTAGATCAGCCCCAGCATTTT.

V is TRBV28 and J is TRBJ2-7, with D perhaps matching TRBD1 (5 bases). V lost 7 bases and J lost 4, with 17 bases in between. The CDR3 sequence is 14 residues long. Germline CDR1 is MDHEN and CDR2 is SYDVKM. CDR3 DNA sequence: TGTGCCAGCACTACTCACAGGAAACCTTACGAGCAGTACTTC. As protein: CASTTHRKPYEQYF.

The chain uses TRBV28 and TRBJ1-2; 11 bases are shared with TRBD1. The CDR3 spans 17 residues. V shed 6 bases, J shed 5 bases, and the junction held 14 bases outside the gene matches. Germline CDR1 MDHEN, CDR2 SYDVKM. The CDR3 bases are TGTGCCAGCAGCCCCTCGGACAGGGGGCTAGGACGATATGGCTACACCTTC. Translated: CASSPSDRGLGRYGYTF.

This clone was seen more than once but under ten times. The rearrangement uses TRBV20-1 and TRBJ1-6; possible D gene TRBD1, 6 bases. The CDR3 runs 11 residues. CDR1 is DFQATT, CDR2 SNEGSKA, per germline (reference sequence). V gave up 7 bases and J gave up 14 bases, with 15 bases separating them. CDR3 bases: TGCAGTGGTAGGGACGACAGGTCCCTCCACTTT. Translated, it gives CSGRDDRSLHF.

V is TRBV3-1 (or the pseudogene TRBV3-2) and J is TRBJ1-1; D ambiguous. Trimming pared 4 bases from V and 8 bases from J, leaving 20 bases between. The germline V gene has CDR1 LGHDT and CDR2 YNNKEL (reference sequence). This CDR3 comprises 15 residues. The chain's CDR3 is CASSPYRGSSSEAFF. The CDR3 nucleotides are TGTGCCAGCAGCCCTTACAGAGGGAGTTCATCGGAAGCTTTCTTT.

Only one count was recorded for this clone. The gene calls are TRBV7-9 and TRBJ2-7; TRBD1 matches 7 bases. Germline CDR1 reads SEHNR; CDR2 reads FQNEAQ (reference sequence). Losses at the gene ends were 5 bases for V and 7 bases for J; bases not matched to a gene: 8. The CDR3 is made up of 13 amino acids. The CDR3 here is CASSRDRDGEQYF. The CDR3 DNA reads TGTGCCAGCAGCCGTGACAGGGACGGGGAGCAGTACTTC. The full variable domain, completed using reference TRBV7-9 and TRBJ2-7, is DTGVSQNPRHKITKRGQNVTFRCDPISEHNRLYWYRQTLGQGPEFLTYFQNEAQLEKSRLLSDRFSAERPKGSFSTLEIQRTEQGDSAMYLCASSRDRDGEQYFGPGTRLTVT.

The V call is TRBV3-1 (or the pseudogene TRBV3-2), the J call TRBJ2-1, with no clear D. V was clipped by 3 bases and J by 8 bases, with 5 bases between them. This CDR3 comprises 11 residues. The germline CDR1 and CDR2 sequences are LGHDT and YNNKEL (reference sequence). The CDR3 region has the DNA TGTGCCAGCAGCCATATCGATGAGCAGTTCTTC. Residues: CASSHIDEQFF.

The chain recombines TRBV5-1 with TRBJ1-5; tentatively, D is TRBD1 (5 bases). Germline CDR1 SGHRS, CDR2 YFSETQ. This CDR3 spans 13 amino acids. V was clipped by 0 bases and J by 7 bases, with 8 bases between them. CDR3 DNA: TGCGCCAGCAGCTTGGCCGGGGGGCAGCCCCAGCATTTT. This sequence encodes CASSLAGGQPQHF.

DNA of the CDR3: TGCGCCACCCGAGAACACCTTAACACTGAAGCTTTCTTT. This encodes CATREHLNTEAFF. The chain carries TRBV10-1 and TRBJ1-1; unclear D gene. Germline loops: CDR1 WNHNN, CDR2 SYGVQD (reference sequence). Trimming left V 10 bases short and J 2 bases short, with 14 bases between. The CDR3 spans 13 residues.

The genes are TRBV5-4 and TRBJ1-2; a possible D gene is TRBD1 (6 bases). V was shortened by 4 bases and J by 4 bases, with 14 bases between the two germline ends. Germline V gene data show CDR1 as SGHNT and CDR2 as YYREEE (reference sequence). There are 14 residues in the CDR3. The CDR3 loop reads CASSHRTDFYGYTF. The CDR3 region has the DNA TGTGCCAGCAGCCACAGGACAGACTTCTATGGCTACACCTTC.

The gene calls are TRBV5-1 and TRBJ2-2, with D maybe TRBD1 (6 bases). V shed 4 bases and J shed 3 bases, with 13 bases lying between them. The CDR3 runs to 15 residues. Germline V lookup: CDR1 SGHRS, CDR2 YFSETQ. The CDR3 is CASSPQTGHTGELFF. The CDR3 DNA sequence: TGCGCCAGCAGCCCACAGACAGGACACACCGGGGAGCTGTTTTTT.

Here the CDR3 reads CASSLPWGSKNIQYF. The CDR3 coding sequence is TGTGCCAGCAGCCTCCCATGGGGGAGCAAAAACATTCAGTACTTC. The chain uses TRBV4-2 and TRBJ2-4, with D perhaps being TRBD1 or TRBD2 (5 bases each). CDR1 and CDR2 from the germline V gene are LGHNA and YNFKEQ. This CDR3 contains 15 residues. Trimming cost V 4 bases and J 3 bases, with 13 bases left between them.

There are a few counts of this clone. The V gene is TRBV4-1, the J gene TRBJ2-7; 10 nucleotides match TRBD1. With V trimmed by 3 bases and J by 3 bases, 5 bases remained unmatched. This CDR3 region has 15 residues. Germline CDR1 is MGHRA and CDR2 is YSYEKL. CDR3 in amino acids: CASSQPGQGNYEQYF. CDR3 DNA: TGCGCCAGCAGCCAGCCGGGACAGGGGAACTACGAGCAGTACTTC.

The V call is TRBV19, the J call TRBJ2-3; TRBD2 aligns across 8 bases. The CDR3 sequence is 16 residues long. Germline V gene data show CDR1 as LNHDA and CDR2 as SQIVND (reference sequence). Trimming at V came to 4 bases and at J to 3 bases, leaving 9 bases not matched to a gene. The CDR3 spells CASSRRAGVGTDTQYF. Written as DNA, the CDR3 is TGTGCCAGTAGTAGAAGAGCGGGAGTGGGTACAGATACGCAGTATTTT.

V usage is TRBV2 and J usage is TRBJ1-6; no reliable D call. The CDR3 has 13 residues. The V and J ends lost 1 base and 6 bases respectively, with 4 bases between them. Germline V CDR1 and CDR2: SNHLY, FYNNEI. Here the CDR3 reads CASSEESNSPLHF. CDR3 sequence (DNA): TGTGCCAGCAGTGAAGAATCTAATTCACCCCTCCACTTT.

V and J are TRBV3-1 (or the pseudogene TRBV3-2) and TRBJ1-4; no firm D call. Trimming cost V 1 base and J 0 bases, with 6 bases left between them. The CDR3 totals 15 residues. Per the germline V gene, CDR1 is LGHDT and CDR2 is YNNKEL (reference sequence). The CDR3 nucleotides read TGTGCCAGCAGCCAAGGGGCAGCAACTAATGAAAAACTGTTTTTT. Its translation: CASSQGAATNEKLFF.

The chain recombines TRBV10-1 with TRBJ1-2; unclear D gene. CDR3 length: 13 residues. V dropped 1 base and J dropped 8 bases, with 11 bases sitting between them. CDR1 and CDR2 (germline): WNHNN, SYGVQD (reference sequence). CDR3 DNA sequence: TGCGCCAGCAGTGAGTTCCCCCAGCGGGGCTACACCTTC. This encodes CASSEFPQRGYTF.

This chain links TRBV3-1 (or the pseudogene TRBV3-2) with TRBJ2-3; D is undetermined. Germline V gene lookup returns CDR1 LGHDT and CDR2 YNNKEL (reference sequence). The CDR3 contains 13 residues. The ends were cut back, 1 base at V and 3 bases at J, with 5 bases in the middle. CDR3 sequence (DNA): TGTGCCAGCAGCCAAGCCTTGACAGATACGCAGTATTTT. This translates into CASSQALTDTQYF.

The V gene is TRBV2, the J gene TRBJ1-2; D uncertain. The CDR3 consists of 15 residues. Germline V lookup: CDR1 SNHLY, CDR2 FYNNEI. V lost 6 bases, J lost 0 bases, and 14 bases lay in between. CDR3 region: CASSPIGQPNYGYTF. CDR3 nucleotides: TGTGCCAGCAGCCCCATCGGGCAGCCTAACTATGGCTACACCTTC.

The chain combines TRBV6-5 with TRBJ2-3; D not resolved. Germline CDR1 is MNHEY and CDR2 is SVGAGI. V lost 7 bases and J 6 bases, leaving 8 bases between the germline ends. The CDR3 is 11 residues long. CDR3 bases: TGTGCCAGCAACAATGGGGATACGCAGTATTTT. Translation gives CASNNGDTQYF.

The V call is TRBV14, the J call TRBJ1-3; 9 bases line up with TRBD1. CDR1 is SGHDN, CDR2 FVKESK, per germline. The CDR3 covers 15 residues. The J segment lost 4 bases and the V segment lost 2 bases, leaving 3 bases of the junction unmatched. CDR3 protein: CASSQWTGVGNTIYF. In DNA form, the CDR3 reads TGTGCCAGCAGCCAATGGACAGGGGTGGGAAACACCATATATTTT. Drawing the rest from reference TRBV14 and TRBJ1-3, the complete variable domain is EAGVTQFPSHSVIEKGQTVTLRCDPISGHDNLYWYRRVMGKEIKFLLHFVKESKQDESGMPNNRFLAERTGGTYSTLKVQPAELEDSGVYFCASSQWTGVGNTIYFGEGSWLTVV.

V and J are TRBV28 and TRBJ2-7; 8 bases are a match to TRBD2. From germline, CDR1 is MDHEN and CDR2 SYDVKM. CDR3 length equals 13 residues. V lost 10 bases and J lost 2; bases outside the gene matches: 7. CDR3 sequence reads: CATLSGTTYEQYF. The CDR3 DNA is TGTGCCACCCTTAGCGGGACTACCTACGAGCAGTACTTC. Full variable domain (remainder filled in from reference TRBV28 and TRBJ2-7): DVKVTQSSRYLVKRTGEKVFLECVQDMDHENMFWYRQDPGLGLRLIYFSYDVKMKEKGDIPEGYSVSREKKERFSLILESASTNQTSMYLCATLSGTTYEQYFGPGTRLTVT.

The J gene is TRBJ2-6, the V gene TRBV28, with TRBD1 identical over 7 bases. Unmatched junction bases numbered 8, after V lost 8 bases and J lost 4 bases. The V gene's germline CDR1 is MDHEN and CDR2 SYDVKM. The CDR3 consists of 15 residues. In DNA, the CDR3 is TGTGCCAGCGGAATACAGGGGAACGGGGCCAACGTCCTGACTTTC. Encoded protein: CASGIQGNGANVLTF.

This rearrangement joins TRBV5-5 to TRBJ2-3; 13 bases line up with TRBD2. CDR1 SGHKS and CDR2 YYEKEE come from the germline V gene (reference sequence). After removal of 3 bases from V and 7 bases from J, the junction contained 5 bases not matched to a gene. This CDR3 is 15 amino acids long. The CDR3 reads CASSSGLAGEYTQYF. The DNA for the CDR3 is TGTGCCAGCAGCTCAGGACTAGCGGGAGAGTATACGCAGTATTTT.

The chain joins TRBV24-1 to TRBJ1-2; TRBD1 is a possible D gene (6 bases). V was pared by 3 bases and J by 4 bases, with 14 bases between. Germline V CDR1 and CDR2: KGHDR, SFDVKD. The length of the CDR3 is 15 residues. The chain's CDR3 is CATSDPRTASYGYTF. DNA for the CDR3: TGTGCCACCAGTGATCCAAGGACAGCTTCCTATGGCTACACCTTC.

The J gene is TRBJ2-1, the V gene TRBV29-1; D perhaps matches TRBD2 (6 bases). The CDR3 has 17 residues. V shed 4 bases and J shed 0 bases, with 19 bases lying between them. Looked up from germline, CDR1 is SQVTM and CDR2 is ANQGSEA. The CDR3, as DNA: TGCAGCGTTGTGGGGGGAGTCGTCAGCAGCTCCTACAATGAGCAGTTCTTC. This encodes CSVVGGVVSSSYNEQFF.